Below are 24 T cell receptor beta chains sequenced from a single sample in a study of T-cell memory formation after mild COVID-19. In TCRdb, the 5' RACE reads were re-called with MiXCR into one record per CDR3 protein. The sample lists approximately 410,000 distinct CDR3 sequences; more than 20% were seen once. What was sequenced was PBMCs or a T cell subset sorted from them (not recorded which). The receptor source for this set is an adult woman who had mild COVID-19 (a few samples of this study predate the infection). Cell type and time point are not known.

This clonotype was counted a few times. V is TRBV3-1 and J is TRBJ1-2; weak D call: TRBD1 (6 bases). V was cut by 1 base and J by 3 bases, with 9 bases left in between. The CDR3 runs to 14 residues. Germline V lookup: CDR1 LGHDT, CDR2 YNNKEL (reference sequence). The CDR3 reads CASSQAGAYYGYTF. The DNA for the CDR3 is TGTGCCAGCAGCCAAGCAGGGGCCTACTATGGCTACACCTTC.

This clonotype was detected a few times. The chain is built from TRBV6-2 or TRBV6-3 and TRBJ1-1, with D perhaps TRBD1 (5 bases). The CDR3 sequence is 14 residues long. Germline CDR1 and CDR2: MNHEY and SVGEGT. With 5 bases removed from V and 4 bases from J, the gap between germline ends came to 14 bases. CDR3 DNA: TGTGCCAGCAGTGCCGCAGGGTCGGGCACTGAAGCTTTCTTT. Amino acids: CASSAAGSGTEAFF.

This chain links TRBV6-6 with TRBJ2-3; 10 positions match TRBD1. J was trimmed by 6 bases and V by 5 bases; bases with no gene match: 8. The length of the CDR3 is 15 residues. CDR1 and CDR2 (germline): MNHNY, SVGAGI (reference sequence). The CDR3 region is CASSQPGQGYDTQYF. The CDR3 region has the DNA TGTGCCAGCAGTCAACCGGGACAGGGGTACGATACGCAGTATTTT.

This clonotype was counted many times. J is TRBJ1-2 and V is TRBV10-3; D is unresolved. This CDR3 spans 12 amino acids. The germline gives CDR1 ENHRY, CDR2 SYGVKD. V was cut by 10 bases and J by 2 bases, with 11 bases left in between. Written as DNA, the CDR3 is TGTGCCAGTTCGGACGGGAACTATGGCTACACCTTC. It translates to CASSDGNYGYTF.

The J gene is TRBJ2-7, the V gene TRBV12-3 or TRBV12-4; D uncertain. CDR3 length: 14 amino acids. The germline V and J ends were trimmed by 3 bases and 0 bases, with 9 bases remaining between them. CDR3 sequence: CASSFEVNSYEQYF. Written as DNA, the CDR3 is TGTGCCAGCAGTTTTGAGGTAAACTCCTACGAGCAGTACTTC.

This clonotype appeared a few times. The DNA for the CDR3 is TGTGCCAGCAGTTTATCCCCCCGCCTGGGACTACCTGAGCAGTTCTTC. It translates to CASSLSPRLGLPEQFF. The rearrangement joins TRBV27 to TRBJ2-1, with 7 bases aligning to TRBD2. The CDR3 length is 16 residues. CDR1 MNHEY and CDR2 SMNVEV come from the germline V gene (reference sequence). After removal of 0 bases from V and 9 bases from J, the junction contained 11 bases not matched to a gene.

The V gene is TRBV7-9, the J gene TRBJ2-1, with TRBD1 identical over 7 bases. CDR1 is SEHNR, CDR2 FQNEAQ, per germline (reference sequence). Germline trimming cut 1 base from V and 7 bases from J; bases unmatched to any gene: 7. The CDR3 totals 15 residues. The CDR3 region is CASSLGGTALNEQFF. The CDR3 DNA sequence: TGTGCCAGCAGCTTAGGAGGGACAGCACTGAATGAGCAGTTCTTC.

This clonotype was observed a handful of times. The V and J genes are TRBV7-8 and TRBJ2-3, with 10 nucleotides matching TRBD2. CDR1 SGHVS and CDR2 FQNEAQ come from the germline V gene. The CDR3 runs 15 residues. V trimming: 5 bases; J trimming: 5 bases; junction bases outside the gene matches: 7. The CDR3 nucleotides are TGTGCCAGCAGCAGAGCGGGGGGGCCCCTAGATACGCAGTATTTT. Its translation: CASSRAGGPLDTQYF.

This chain joins TRBV19 and TRBJ1-1, with D unresolved. The CDR3 runs 15 residues. Germline V gives CDR1 LNHDA, CDR2 SQIVND (reference sequence). The V gene lost 4 bases and the J gene lost 1 base, with 13 bases spanning the gap. For the CDR3, the DNA is TGTGCCAGTAGTACCCCCGGGCTGACGAACACTGAAGCTTTCTTT. Translated: CASSTPGLTNTEAFF.

The CDR3 is CASSDTSYEQYF. DNA for the CDR3: TGTGCCAGCAGTGACACTTCCTACGAGCAGTACTTC. The chain uses TRBV25-1 and TRBJ2-7; D ambiguous. Germline lookup yields CDR1 MGHDK and CDR2 SYGVNS. CDR3 length equals 12 residues. The V end lost 3 bases, the J end lost 1 base, and 4 bases lay between the germline ends.

This clonotype has more than one count but fewer than ten. CDR3 coding DNA: TGTGCCAGCAGCCGCGGAGGACTAGCGGTCTCTGGGGCCAACGTCCTGACTTTC. This encodes CASSRGGLAVSGANVLTF. This chain joins TRBV7-6 and TRBJ2-6; TRBD2 aligns across 10 bases. The CDR3 runs to 18 residues. V shed 5 bases and J 0 bases; nucleotides not matched to a gene: 7. The germline V gene encodes CDR1 SGHVS and CDR2 FNYEAQ.

V and J are TRBV4-2 and TRBJ2-4, with D uncertain. Looked up from germline, CDR1 is LGHNA and CDR2 is YNFKEQ. CDR3 size: 11 residues. Trimming stripped 4 bases from V and 5 bases from J, with 3 bases between. The CDR3 protein is CASSRENIQYF. The CDR3 nucleotides are TGTGCCAGCAGCCGGGAAAACATTCAGTACTTC.

The chain carries TRBV7-2 and TRBJ2-4, with 7 bases identical to TRBD1. Germline V gives CDR1 SGHTA, CDR2 FQGNSA. CDR3 length: 16 amino acids. V lost 5 bases and J lost 0; bases outside the gene matches: 7. The CDR3 reads CASSPRTGLAKNIQYF. The CDR3 bases are TGTGCCAGCAGCCCCCGGACAGGACTAGCCAAAAACATTCAGTACTTC. The whole variable domain, remainder taken from reference TRBV7-2 and TRBJ2-4, is GAGVSQSPSNKVTEKGKDVELRCDPISGHTALYWYRQSLGQGLEFLIYFQGNSAPDKSGLPSDRFSAERTGGSVSTLTIQRTQQEDSAVYLCASSPRTGLAKNIQYFGAGTRLSVL.

J is TRBJ2-5 and V is TRBV5-1; D remains ambiguous. The V end lost 4 bases, the J end lost 5 bases, and 12 bases lay between the germline ends. This CDR3 is built from 13 residues. Per germline, CDR1 SGHRS and CDR2 YFSETQ. This CDR3 reads CASSPRQRETQYF. CDR3 bases: TGCGCCAGCAGCCCCCGCCAGAGGGAGACCCAGTACTTC.

This clonotype has a handful of counts. This chain connects TRBV5-1 to TRBJ2-1; maybe TRBD2 (5 bases). The CDR3 consists of 13 residues. Germline lookup yields CDR1 SGHRS and CDR2 YFSETQ. Trimming left V 6 bases short and J 8 bases short, with 15 bases between. The CDR3 region is CASTRLEVDEQFF. As DNA, the CDR3 is TGCGCCAGCACCCGCTTGGAGGTGGATGAGCAGTTCTTC.

The chain employs TRBV9 and TRBJ2-5, with D perhaps matching TRBD1 or TRBD2 (5 bases each). Trimming stripped 3 bases from V and 5 bases from J, with 20 bases between. The CDR3 is made up of 16 amino acids. CDR1 is SGDLS, CDR2 YYNGEE, per germline. CDR3 nucleotide sequence: TGTGCCAGCAGCGCCGAGGGGCTGACCGCTTTTGAGACCCAGTACTTC. It yields the protein CASSAEGLTAFETQYF.

This chain connects TRBV7-6 to TRBJ1-6; no clear D. The CDR3 covers 14 residues. Trimming took 5 bases from V and 10 from J, leaving 15 bases between them. The germline V gene has CDR1 SGHVS and CDR2 FNYEAQ. The CDR3 nucleotides are TGTGCCAGCAGCCCCCGGTCCGGTCCGTCACCCCTCCACTTT. This gives the protein CASSPRSGPSPLHF.

This clonotype has just a few counts. The chain carries TRBV10-3 and TRBJ2-7; a weak D match, TRBD2 (6 bases). CDR1 is ENHRY and CDR2 is SYGVKD in the germline V gene. The ends were cut back, 5 bases at V and 2 bases at J, with 16 bases in the middle. The CDR3 spans 15 residues. CDR3 amino acids: CAISNTGTPTYEQYF. CDR3 in DNA: TGTGCCATCAGTAACACCGGGACTCCAACCTACGAGCAGTACTTC.

The chain has TRBV12-3 or TRBV12-4 and TRBJ1-2, with D unresolved. The CDR3 sequence is 14 residues long. With 2 bases removed from V and 5 bases from J, the gap between germline ends came to 12 bases. CDR3 loop: CASSLYGEVYGYTF. The CDR3 DNA sequence: TGTGCCAGCAGTTTATATGGGGAGGTATATGGCTACACCTTC.

The chain is built from TRBV7-3 and TRBJ2-5, with D maybe TRBD2 (7 bases). The CDR3 contains 16 residues. In germline, CDR1 is SGHTA, CDR2 FQGTGA. V lost 1 base to trimming and J lost 3 bases, with 15 bases between them. CDR3 DNA sequence: TGTGCCAGCAGCTTAAGCGGGGGCCGCATTAAAGAGACCCAGTACTTC. Protein: CASSLSGGRIKETQYF.

This clonotype was picked up many times. This chain links TRBV7-9 with TRBJ1-1, with TRBD1 identical over 8 bases. Germline trimming cut 5 bases from V and 1 base from J; bases unmatched to any gene: 3. Germline loops: CDR1 SEHNR, CDR2 FQNEAQ (reference sequence). This CDR3 region has 14 residues. In DNA form, the CDR3 reads TGTGCCAGCAGCACAGGACAGGGGAACACTGAAGCTTTCTTT. This translates into CASSTGQGNTEAFF.

This clonotype has only a few counts. J is TRBJ1-1 and V is TRBV5-5, with D perhaps matching TRBD1 (6 bases). The CDR3 consists of 13 residues. Trimming took 2 bases from V and 8 from J, leaving 13 bases between them. Germline V gene lookup returns CDR1 SGHKS and CDR2 YYEKEE (reference sequence). The CDR3 here is CASSLDLGQEAFF. In nucleotides, the CDR3 is TGTGCCAGCAGCTTAGACTTAGGACAGGAAGCTTTCTTT.

The chain recombines TRBV20-1 with TRBJ2-3, with a weak D call TRBD2 (7 bases). V lost 5 bases and J lost 1, with 16 bases in between. Germline loops: CDR1 DFQATT, CDR2 SNEGSKA (reference sequence). The CDR3 is 15 residues long. The CDR3 nucleotides read TGCAGTGCTCTCAAGGGGGGGGGCCGCACAGATACGCAGTATTTT. Its translation: CSALKGGGRTDTQYF.

The table lists this clonotype with a few counts. This chain connects TRBV4-1 to TRBJ2-7; D may be TRBD1 (5 bases). V lost 4 bases and J lost 4, with 17 bases in between. CDR1 and CDR2 (germline): MGHRA, YSYEKL. This CDR3 contains 15 residues. CDR3 protein: CASSPRAWGEYEQYF. The CDR3 coding sequence is TGCGCCAGCAGCCCCCGGGCCTGGGGCGAATACGAGCAGTACTTC.